This T cell receptor beta chain was documented in a study of shared clonotypes between healthy human individuals. Data came from immunoSEQ multiplex PCR; TCRdb stores just in-frame clones and leaves some out. Of about 490,000 clones in the sample, 76% were seen once. The CDR3 has 16 residues. Germline V gene lookup returns CDR1 SQVTM and CDR2 ANQGSEA. The trim removed 4 bases at V and 7 bases at J, leaving 15 bases unmatched. The source of this sequence is a woman aged 40-49 years in good health. Some clones in this sample may be carry-over from other donors' samples. The specimen sequenced was PBMCs. The chain combines TRBV29-1 with TRBJ2-7; TRBD2 matches at 11 bases. The CDR3 DNA reads as TGCAGCGTTGGGATGTTAGCGGGAGGGCCTTTGGGAGAGCAGTACTTC. As protein: CSVGMLAGGPLGEQYF.